This T cell receptor beta chain appears in the sequencing data of a study of T-cell memory formation after mild COVID-19. MiXCR, run by TCRdb on the 5' RACE reads, gives a single entry per CDR3 protein. The sample holds 280,000 or so distinct CDR3 sequences, approximately 8% seen once. The table lists this clonotype with a few counts. Trimming removed 3 bases from V and 4 bases from J; junction bases left unmatched: 7. The CDR3 has 15 amino acids. CDR1 is LNHNV and CDR2 is YYDKDF in the germline V gene (reference sequence). Sequenced input: PBMCs or a T cell subset sorted from them (not recorded which). The origin of this receptor is a man between 18 and 35 years old who had mild COVID-19 (a few samples of this study predate the infection). Cell type and time point are not known. This rearrangement joins TRBV15 to TRBJ1-2, with 8 bases matching TRBD1. The CDR3 spells CATSSTGGSPYGYTF. The CDR3 nucleotides read TGTGCCACCAGCAGCACAGGGGGGTCCCCCTATGGCTACACCTTC.